The subject of this entry is one TCR beta chain. Its antigen is still unknown. No much larger clone exists at a distance of one base, and base qualities are not known. CDR3 length: 15 amino acids, cysteine to phenylalanine. The only DNA kept is the CDR3, 45 bases in frame from the first base. For this chain, trimming is 2 bases at the V end and 3 bases at the J end, and the number of junction bases without a gene match is 3. According to the germline V gene, CDR1 reads SNHLY and CDR2 reads FYNNEI. This specimen comes from a study of shared clonotypes between healthy human individuals (TCRdb year 2020). For the wider study: The cohort included three men and a couple of women between 18 and 49 years of age. To estimate repertoire size and how much clonotypes are shared between individuals, the study performed deep sequencing of blood TCR repertoires from roughly five healthy adults. To increase sequencing depth and limit assay-specific biases, different laboratories used diverse techniques to prepare libraries and sequence TCR repertoires. For each donor, CD4 naive and CD4 memory were each run on three plates, CD8 naive on two plates, and CD8 memory on one plate. Leukapheresis yielded between about 0.9 and 9 billion PBMCs per donor. Paper-wide results and their limitations: The small number of donors limited the genetic and exposure-history diversity represented. When a few donors were compared, the shared fraction of clonotypes was roughly 4.8% for naive CD4, roughly 3.4% for naive CD8, 2.3% for memory CD4, and 0.35% to 0.4% for memory CD8. Sampling was restricted to blood, and TCR repertoires in tissues likely differ from the TCR repertoires found in blood. Pairwise subsampling led to the expectation that sequencing depth would affect the degree of clonotype sharing among donors. Incomplete sequencing was indicated by rarefaction of sorted-subset datasets, despite the large sequencing depth. Clonotypes shared by all four sorted-subset donors showed higher generation probabilities than non-shared clonotypes. Estimated clonotype richness was generally larger for naive than for memory subsets.

For the CD8 naive samples, CD45RO-negative cells were positively selected for CCR7, yielding a CD45RA+CCR7+ population from which TemRA cells were excluded. The donors were healthy, HIV-negative adults who had no recently reported acute infections or vaccinations. Every donor was a Caucasian adult living in Nashville, Tennessee, USA. After blood collection by leukapheresis, PBMCs were isolated using Ficoll-Histopaque density gradient centrifugation and then cryopreserved in the vapor phase of liquid nitrogen. Purity and quantity of every magnetically sorted T cell population were checked by analytical flow cytometry. Each sorted fraction had its genomic DNA isolated and then quantified by UV absorbance on a Nanodrop 2000c. Using the deep immunoSEQ assay, TCR CDR3 regions were amplified from genomic DNA by multiplex PCR. Extracted genomic DNA from each cell subset was distributed evenly across all wells of several immunoSEQ 96-well plates, and each plate was treated as a replicate. For sorted subsets, about 200 ng genomic DNA, equal to tens of thousands of T cell genomes, was loaded into each replicate PCR. The purified libraries were quantified using a Qubit 3.0 fluorometer, sized with a Bioanalyzer 2100, and then quantified again using the KAPA Library Quantification kit. Each immunoSEQ 96-well plate was sequenced on its own single-read 150-cycle Illumina NextSeq 550 flow cell. As for the original processing: Because only junctional sequences without quality scores were contained in the immunoSEQ output, filtering matching that applied to full-length reads could not be performed. Sequences were annotated with PyIR, a Python wrapper for IgBLAST v1.9, and V/J genes and CDR3 were assigned using IMGT germline references. Reads with weak V/J assignments (E-value above 1e-6), missing CDR3, stop codons, out-of-frame junctions, or ambiguous translated residues were removed. V3J clonotypes were defined by identical inferred V gene, J gene, and CDR3 amino acid sequence. Percentage overlap between repertoires was computed as shared unique clonotypes divided by the size of the smaller repertoire. Three approaches were used to assess repertoire richness: RTK rarefaction, the Chao1 estimator, and Recon v2.1 estimates of unobserved clonotypes. Generation probabilities were computed with OLGA for all TCRbeta clonotypes obtained by the gDNA method from several donors. Not all clones reach the TCRdb copy of this immuneACCESS table, which keeps in-frame sequences only. Checked studies attribute under half of the gap to unresolved V genes and leave the rest unexplained. Clone size and the V and J calls come from that table; the DNA yielded D and trimming. For this sample the table gives some 2.1 million clones, of which over 85% were detected only once. The biggest ten clones account for about 1.7% of the sample.

Sample: naive CD8+ T cells from PBMCs. The cell subset or site tag for this specimen amounts to: CD45RA+CCR7+. The chain is encoded by TRBV2 joined to TRBJ2-3, and 9 junction bases match TRBD2. The source is a young man in good health. Some clones in this sample may be carry-over from other donors' samples. The sequence in DNA is TGTGCCAGCAGTGAAATGGGACTAGCTACAGATACGCAGTATTTT. Its product reads: CASSEMGLATDTQYF.